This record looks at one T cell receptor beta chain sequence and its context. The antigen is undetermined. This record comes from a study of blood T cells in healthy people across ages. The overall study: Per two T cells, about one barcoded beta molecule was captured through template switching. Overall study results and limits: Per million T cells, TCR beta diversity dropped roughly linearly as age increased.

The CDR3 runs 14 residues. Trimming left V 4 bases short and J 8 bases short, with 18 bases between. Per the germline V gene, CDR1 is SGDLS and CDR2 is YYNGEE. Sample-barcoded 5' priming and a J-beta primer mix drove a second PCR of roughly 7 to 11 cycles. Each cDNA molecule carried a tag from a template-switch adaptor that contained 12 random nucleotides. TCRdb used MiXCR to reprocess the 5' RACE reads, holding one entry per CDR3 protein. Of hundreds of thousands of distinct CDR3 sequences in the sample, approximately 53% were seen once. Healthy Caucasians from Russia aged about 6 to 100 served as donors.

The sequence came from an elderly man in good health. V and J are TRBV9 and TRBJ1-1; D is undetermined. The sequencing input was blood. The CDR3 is CASSPEGPRREAFF. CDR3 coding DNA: TGTGCCAGCAGCCCGGAGGGCCCTCGACGGGAAGCTTTCTTT.